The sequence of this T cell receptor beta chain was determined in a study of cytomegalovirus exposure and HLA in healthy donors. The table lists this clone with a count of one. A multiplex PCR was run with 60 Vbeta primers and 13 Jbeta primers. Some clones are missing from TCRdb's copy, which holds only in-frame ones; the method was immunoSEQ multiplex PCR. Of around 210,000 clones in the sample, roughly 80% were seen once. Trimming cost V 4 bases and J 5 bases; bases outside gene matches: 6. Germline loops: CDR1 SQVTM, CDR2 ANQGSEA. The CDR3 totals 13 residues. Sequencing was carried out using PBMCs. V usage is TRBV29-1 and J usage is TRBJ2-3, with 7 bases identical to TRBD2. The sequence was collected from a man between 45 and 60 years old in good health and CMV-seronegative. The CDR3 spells CSVGLQRGDTQYF. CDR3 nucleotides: TGCAGCGTTGGGCTCCAGCGGGGAGATACGCAGTATTTT.